Described below is a single T cell receptor beta chain sequence and its context. A read error may account for a junction end that differs from germline. This sample's RNA came from whole unsorted tissue. This non-tumor lung sample came from over 3 cm beyond the tumor edge. Chemotherapy-naive patients with new lung cancer underwent thoracic surgery in China, August–late 2014. This specimen comes from a study of tumor and adjacent non-tumor tissue in lung cancer. The library came from three nested PCR rounds adapted from ARM-PCR protocols. TCRdb called the multiplex PCR reads again in MiXCR, with one record for every CDR3 protein. Of about 98,000 distinct CDR3 sequences in the sample, 80% were seen once. The sample was distant non-tumor lung tissue. This clonotype originated in a man aged 60-69 years with small cell lung cancer.

CDR3 sequence reads: CSARASGKAGERFF. CDR3 DNA sequence: TGCAGTGCTAGAGCCTCAGGGAAGGCCGGGGAGCGGTTTTTT. The chain links TRBV20-1 to TRBJ2-2; D may match TRBD1 or TRBD2 (5 bases each). The CDR3 is 14 amino acids. Germline V gives CDR1 DFQATT, CDR2 SNEGSKA (reference sequence).